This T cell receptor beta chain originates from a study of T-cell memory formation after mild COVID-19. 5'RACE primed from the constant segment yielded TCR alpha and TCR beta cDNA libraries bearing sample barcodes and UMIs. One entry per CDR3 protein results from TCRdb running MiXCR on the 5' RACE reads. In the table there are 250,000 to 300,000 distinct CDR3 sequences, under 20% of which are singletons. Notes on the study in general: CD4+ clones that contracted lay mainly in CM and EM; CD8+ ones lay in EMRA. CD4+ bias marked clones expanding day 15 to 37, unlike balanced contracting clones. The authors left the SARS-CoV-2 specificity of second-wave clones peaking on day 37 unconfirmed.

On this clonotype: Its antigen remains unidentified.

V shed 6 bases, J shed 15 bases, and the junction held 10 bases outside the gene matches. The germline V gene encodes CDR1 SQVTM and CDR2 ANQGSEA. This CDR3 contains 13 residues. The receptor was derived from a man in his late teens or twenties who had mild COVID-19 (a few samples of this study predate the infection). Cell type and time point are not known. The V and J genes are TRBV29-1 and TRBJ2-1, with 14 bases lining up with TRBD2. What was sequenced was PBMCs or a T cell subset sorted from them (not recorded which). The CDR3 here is CSVTGLAGEKLFF. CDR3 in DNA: TGCAGCGTCACGGGACTAGCGGGGGAAAAATTGTTCTTC.